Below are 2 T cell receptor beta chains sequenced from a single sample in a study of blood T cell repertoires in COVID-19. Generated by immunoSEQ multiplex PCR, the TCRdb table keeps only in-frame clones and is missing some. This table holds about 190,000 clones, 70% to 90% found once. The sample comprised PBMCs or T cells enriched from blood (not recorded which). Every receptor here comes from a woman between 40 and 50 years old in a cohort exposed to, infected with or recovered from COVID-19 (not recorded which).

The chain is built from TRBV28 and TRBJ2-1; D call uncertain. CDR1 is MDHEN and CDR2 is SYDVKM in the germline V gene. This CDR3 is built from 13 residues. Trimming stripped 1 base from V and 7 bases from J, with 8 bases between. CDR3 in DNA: TGTGCCAGCAGTTTATCGTTCGGGAATGAGCAGTTCTTC. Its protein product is CASSLSFGNEQFF.

Here the CDR3 DNA reads TGCGCCAGCAGCTTGGTGGGCGCGCAGGGGTCAACTGAAGCTTTCTTT. Translated, it gives CASSLVGAQGSTEAFF. This chain connects TRBV5-1 to TRBJ1-1; D is possibly TRBD1 (6 bases). CDR3 length equals 16 residues. Trimming took off 0 bases at V and 5 bases at J, with 17 bases between the two ends. The germline CDR1 and CDR2 sequences are SGHRS and YFSETQ.